These T cell receptor beta chains were read from a single sample in a study of shared clonotypes between healthy human individuals. The table came from immunoSEQ multiplex PCR; TCRdb's copy has only in-frame clones and leaves some out. This table holds approximately 2.3 million clones, 93% found once. Sequencing was done on a sample of naive CD4+ T cells from PBMCs. Receptors were obtained from a man in his late teens or twenties in good health. Some clones in this sample may be carry-over from other donors' samples. Each CDR3 is given with its conserved first and last residue. The D gene is left open where the match is weak. The size field is filled for only some rows; it gives once, few, many or a size class.

abundance	v_gene	j_gene	d_gene	CDR3nt	CDR3aa
-	TRBV5-1	TRBJ2-7	TRBD2	TGCGCCAGCAGCGCAACCGGGACTAGGACCGTCCAGCAGTACTTC	CASSATGTRTVQQYF
-	TRBV5-1	TRBJ1-2	-	TGCGCCAGCAGCCCGGAGTTGGGGGTCGGCTATGGCTACACCTTC	CASSPELGVGYGYTF
-	TRBV7-3	TRBJ2-2	TRBD1	TGTGCCAGCAGGAGACAGGGGACGAACACCGGGGAGCTGTTTTTT	CASRRQGTNTGELFF
-	TRBV5-1	TRBJ2-7	TRBD1	TGCGCCAGCAAGGTTCCACAGGGGGATAGCGAGCAGTACTTC	CASKVPQGDSEQYF
once	TRBV28	TRBJ1-2	-	TGTGCCAGCAGTCCCCCGGGGGGACAAGGCTACACCTTC	CASSPPGGQGYTF
-	TRBV11-2	TRBJ2-1	TRBD1	TGTGCCAGCAGATACTTGACAGGGGTAAATGAGCAGTTCTTC	CASRYLTGVNEQFF
-	TRBV9	TRBJ2-3	-	TGTGCCAGCAGCGTTCACACCCCGGGAGATACGCAGTATTTT	CASSVHTPGDTQYF
-	TRBV10-3	TRBJ2-7	TRBD1	TGTGCCGCCGATAGTATGGACAGGGCTAAGTACGAGCAGTACTTC	CAADSMDRAKYEQYF
-	TRBV28	TRBJ2-7	-	TGTGCCAGCAGGGCCCCCGATACTTCCTACGAGCAGTACTTC	CASRAPDTSYEQYF
-	TRBV2	TRBJ2-1	TRBD2	TGTGCCGGGAGCGGGGGGGACAATGAGCAGTTCTTC	CAGSGGDNEQFF
once	TRBV7-6	TRBJ2-7	TRBD1	TGTGCCAGCAGCTTATACAGGGGCTACGAGCAGTACTTC	CASSLYRGYEQYF
-	TRBV14	TRBJ2-2	TRBD1	TGTGCCAGCAGCCAAGGCCGGGGACAGGGCTCCGGGGAGCTGTTTTTT	CASSQGRGQGSGELFF
-	TRBV10-3	TRBJ2-7	TRBD1	TGTGCCATCAGTGAAGGGACAGGGTTCTACGAGCAGTACTTC	CAISEGTGFYEQYF
-	TRBV7-9	TRBJ2-1	TRBD2	TGTGCCAGCAGCTTAGCGAGGACTAGCGGAAACAATGAGCAGTTCTTC	CASSLARTSGNNEQFF
once	TRBV10-3	TRBJ2-3	-	TGTGCCATCAAATCGGGTAGGACGACAGATACGCAGTATTTT	CAIKSGRTTDTQYF
once	TRBV5-1	TRBJ2-7	-	TGCGCCAGCAGTTCGGGAGGGGGCCTTTACGAGCAGTACTTC	CASSSGGGLYEQYF
-	TRBV11-2	TRBJ2-1	TRBD1	TGTGCCAGCAGCTTCAGACAGGGGGCCTACAATGAGCAGTTCTTC	CASSFRQGAYNEQFF
-	TRBV7-8	TRBJ2-2	-	TGTGCCAGCAGCTTATTCGCAGGGAACACCGGGGAGCTGTTTTTT	CASSLFAGNTGELFF
few	TRBV28	TRBJ1-1	TRBD1	TGTGCCAGCAGGGGACAGAACGAAGCTTTCTTT	CASRGQNEAFF
-	TRBV6-1	TRBJ2-1	TRBD2	TGTGCCAGCAGTGTTGGGACTAGCGGAGCCGCAGATTACAATGAGCAGTTCTTC	CASSVGTSGAADYNEQFF
-	TRBV6-1	TRBJ2-2	-	TGTGCCAGCACGGAATCGCACGGGGAGCTGTTTTTT	CASTESHGELFF
-	TRBV28	TRBJ2-4	-	TGTGCCAGCAGTTTCAGGGGTGGGCAGGTAAACATTCAGTACTTC	CASSFRGGQVNIQYF
once	TRBV9	TRBJ2-3	-	TGTGCCAGCAGCGCGTGGATTAGCACAGATACGCAGTATTTT	CASSAWISTDTQYF
-	TRBV6-6	TRBJ2-3	-	TGTGCCAGCAGCCCTATGCGGGATACGCAGTATTTT	CASSPMRDTQYF
-	TRBV27	TRBJ1-2	-	TGTGCCAGCAGTGGTAGGTGGACTAACTATGGCTACACCTTC	CASSGRWTNYGYTF
-	TRBV4-2	TRBJ2-7	TRBD1	TGTGCCAGCAGCCCGGGACAGGGGGGGAACTACGAGCAGTACTTC	CASSPGQGGNYEQYF
-	TRBV18	TRBJ2-1	TRBD1	TGTGCCAGCTCATCAAGCTCGGGACAGGGGAAAAGTGAGCAGTTCTTC	CASSSSSGQGKSEQFF
-	TRBV30	TRBJ1-6	TRBD1	TGTGCCTGGAGTGTACAGGGGCGGAATTCACCCCTCCACTTT	CAWSVQGRNSPLHF
-	TRBV7-9	TRBJ2-7	-	TGTGCCAGCAGCTTCAGACAGGCGTCCTTCGAGCAGTACTTC	CASSFRQASFEQYF
-	TRBV4-2	TRBJ2-1	-	TGTGCCAGCAGCCAAGATCCCAGGGGTGGTATAAATGAGCAGTTCTTC	CASSQDPRGGINEQFF
-	TRBV5-1	TRBJ2-5	-	TGCGCCAGCAGCTTTTATGGGAGGGAGACCCAGTACTTC	CASSFYGRETQYF
-	TRBV7-9	TRBJ2-3	TRBD2	TGTGCCAGCAGCCCCGGGACTAGCGACGCAGATACGCAGTATTTT	CASSPGTSDADTQYF
-	TRBV5-1	TRBJ2-1	-	TGCGCCAGCACAAGAGACAGATCACATTTTGAGCAGTTCTTC	CASTRDRSHFEQFF
-	TRBV27	TRBJ1-1	-	TGTGCCAGCAATGGGGTTCCCAGGAAGAACACTGAAGCTTTCTTT	CASNGVPRKNTEAFF
-	TRBV10-3	TRBJ1-1	-	TGTGCCATCAGGGAAGTACCGGGGGAGGACACTGAAGCTTTCTTT	CAIREVPGEDTEAFF
-	TRBV2	TRBJ1-5	-	TGTGCCAGCAGCGGGCACGTGGCGCTGGTGCCCCAGCATTTT	CASSGHVALVPQHF
-	TRBV7-8	TRBJ2-7	-	TGTGCCAGCAGCTTAAGGGGTGTCGGTTCCTACGAGCAGTACTTC	CASSLRGVGSYEQYF
-	TRBV4-1	TRBJ2-7	TRBD2	TGCGCCAGCAGCCTACTCTTAGCGGGAGCTGCGTACGAGCAGTACTTC	CASSLLLAGAAYEQYF
-	TRBV7-2	TRBJ1-2	-	TGTGCCAGCAGCTTAGTACGGAACTATGGCTACACCTTC	CASSLVRNYGYTF
-	TRBV7-2	TRBJ2-5	-	TGTGCCAGCAGCCCAGGTCGATCGCCGGAGACCCAGTACTTC	CASSPGRSPETQYF
-	TRBV4-3	TRBJ2-5	-	TGCGCCAGCAGCCAGCAGGGATTTGCCGGCGAGACCCAGTACTTC	CASSQQGFAGETQYF
-	TRBV27	TRBJ2-1	-	TGTGCCAGCAGCTCAGGGGCCCTTCCGAAGTTCTTC	CASSSGALPKFF
-	TRBV28	TRBJ2-1	-	TGTGCCAGCAGCCAGGGCCGACGGGAGCAGTTCTTC	CASSQGRREQFF
-	TRBV7-7	TRBJ2-1	-	TGTGCCAGCAGCTTAGGGAGCGCCTCCTCCTACAATGAGCAGTTCTTC	CASSLGSASSYNEQFF
-	TRBV4-2	TRBJ1-6	-	TGTGCCAGCAGCCAAGACCGGGCAGGGATGAATTCACCCCTCCACTTT	CASSQDRAGMNSPLHF
-	TRBV14	TRBJ2-5	TRBD1	TGTGCCAGCAGCCAACGCAGGGGGGAGACCCAGTACTTC	CASSQRRGETQYF
-	TRBV30	TRBJ1-5	TRBD1	TGTGCCTGGGCTGGGACAGGGAATCAGCCCCAGCATTTT	CAWAGTGNQPQHF
-	TRBV4-3	TRBJ2-2	-	TGCGCCAGCAGTCCAAACGCCAGGATAATCACCGGGGAGCTGTTTTTT	CASSPNARIITGELFF
-	TRBV27	TRBJ1-4	TRBD1	TGTGCCAGCAGGGGACAGAAACCCTTAGCTGCAACTAATGAAAAACTGTTTTTT	CASRGQKPLAATNEKLFF
-	TRBV2	TRBJ1-5	-	TGTGCCAGCAGTGATTGGGGGGGTCAGCCCCAGCATTTT	CASSDWGGQPQHF
-	TRBV6-5	TRBJ1-6	TRBD1	TGTGCCAGCAGTTACGTCGGCAGGGGGAATTCACCCCTCCACTTT	CASSYVGRGNSPLHF
-	TRBV18	TRBJ1-4	TRBD1	TGTGCCAGCTCCCCCGACAGGGAAGAAAAACTGTTTTTT	CASSPDREEKLFF
-	TRBV28	TRBJ2-1	-	TGTGCCAGCACCTCGCGGACTGCGAGCTCCTACAATGAGCAGTTCTTC	CASTSRTASSYNEQFF
once	TRBV27	TRBJ2-5	TRBD1	TGTGCCAGCAGGTCAGGGGGCGGAGAGACCCAGTACTTC	CASRSGGGETQYF
-	TRBV2	TRBJ2-5	TRBD2	TGTGCCAGCAGTTACAATATACCTTTAGCGGGCAACCAAGAGACCCAGTACTTC	CASSYNIPLAGNQETQYF
-	TRBV9	TRBJ2-7	TRBD2	TGTGCCAGCAGCGTAGTCGGAGGAGCGGGAGACTACGAGCAGTACTTC	CASSVVGGAGDYEQYF
-	TRBV5-1	TRBJ2-3	TRBD1	TGCGCCAGCAGCAGGGGCTCAGGGGGCTCCGGAGATACGCAGTATTTT	CASSRGSGGSGDTQYF
once	TRBV28	TRBJ2-3	TRBD1	TGTGCCACTTTGGGACAGGCGACCACAGATACGCAGTATTTT	CATLGQATTDTQYF
-	TRBV7-2	TRBJ2-3	-	TGTGCCAGCAGCTTAGTTGGTGGGAGTCGTACAGATACGCAGTATTTT	CASSLVGGSRTDTQYF